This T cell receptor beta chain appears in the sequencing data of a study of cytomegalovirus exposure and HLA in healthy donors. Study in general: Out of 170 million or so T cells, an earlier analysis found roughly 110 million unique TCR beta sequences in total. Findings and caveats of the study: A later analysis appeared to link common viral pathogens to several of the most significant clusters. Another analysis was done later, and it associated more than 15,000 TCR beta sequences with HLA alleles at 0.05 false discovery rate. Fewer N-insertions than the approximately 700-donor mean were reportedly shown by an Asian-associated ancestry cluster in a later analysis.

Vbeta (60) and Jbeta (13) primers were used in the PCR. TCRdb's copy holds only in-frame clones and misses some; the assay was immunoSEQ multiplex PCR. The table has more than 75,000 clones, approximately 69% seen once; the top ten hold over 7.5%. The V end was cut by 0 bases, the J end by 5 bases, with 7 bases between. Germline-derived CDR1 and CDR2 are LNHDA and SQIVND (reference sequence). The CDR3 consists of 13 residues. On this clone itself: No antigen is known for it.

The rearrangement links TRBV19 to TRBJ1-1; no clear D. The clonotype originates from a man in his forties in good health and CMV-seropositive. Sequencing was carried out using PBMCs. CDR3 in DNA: TGTGCCAGTAGTATAGAGACGGGAACTGAAGCTTTCTTT. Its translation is CASSIETGTEAFF.